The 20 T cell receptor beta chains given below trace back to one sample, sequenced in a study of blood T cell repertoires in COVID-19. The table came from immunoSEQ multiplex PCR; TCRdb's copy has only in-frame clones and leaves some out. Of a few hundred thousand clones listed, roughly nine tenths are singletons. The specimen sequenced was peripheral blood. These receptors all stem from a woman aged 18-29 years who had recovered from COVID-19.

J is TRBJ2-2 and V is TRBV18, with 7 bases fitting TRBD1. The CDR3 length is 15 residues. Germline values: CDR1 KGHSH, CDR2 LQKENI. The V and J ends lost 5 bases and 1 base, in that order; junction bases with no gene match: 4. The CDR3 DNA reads TGTGCCAGCTCATCGAGACAGGGGAACACCGGGGAGCTGTTTTTT. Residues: CASSSRQGNTGELFF.

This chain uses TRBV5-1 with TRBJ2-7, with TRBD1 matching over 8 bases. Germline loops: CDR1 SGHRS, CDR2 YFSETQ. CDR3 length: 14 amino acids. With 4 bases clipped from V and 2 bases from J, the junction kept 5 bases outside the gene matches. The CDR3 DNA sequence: TGCGCCAGCAGCGAGGACAGGGTTGCCTACGAGCAGTACTTC. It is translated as CASSEDRVAYEQYF.

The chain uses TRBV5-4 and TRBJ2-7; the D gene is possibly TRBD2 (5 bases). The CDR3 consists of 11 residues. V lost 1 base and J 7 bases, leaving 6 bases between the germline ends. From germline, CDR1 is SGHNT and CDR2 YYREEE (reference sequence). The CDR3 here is CASSLREEQYF. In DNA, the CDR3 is TGTGCCAGCAGCTTGCGGGAAGAGCAGTACTTC.

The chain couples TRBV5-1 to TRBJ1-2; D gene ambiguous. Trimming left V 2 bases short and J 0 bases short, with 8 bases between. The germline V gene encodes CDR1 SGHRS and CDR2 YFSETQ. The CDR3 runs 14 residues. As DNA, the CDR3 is TGCGCCAGCAGCTTTGCCCGAGCTAACTATGGCTACACCTTC. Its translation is CASSFARANYGYTF.

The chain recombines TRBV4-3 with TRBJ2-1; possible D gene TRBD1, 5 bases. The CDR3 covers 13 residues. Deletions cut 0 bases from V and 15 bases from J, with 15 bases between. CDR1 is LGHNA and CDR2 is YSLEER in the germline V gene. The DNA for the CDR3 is TGCGCCAGCAGCCAAGAGGGGCCTCTGAAGCCGTTCTTC. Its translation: CASSQEGPLKPFF.

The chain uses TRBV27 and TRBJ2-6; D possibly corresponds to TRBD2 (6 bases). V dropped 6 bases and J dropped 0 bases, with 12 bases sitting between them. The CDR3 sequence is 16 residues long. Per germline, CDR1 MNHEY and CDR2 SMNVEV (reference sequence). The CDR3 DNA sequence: TGTGCCAGCAGCCTAGTCGGGAGCTCTGGGGCCAACGTCCTGACTTTC. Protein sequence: CASSLVGSSGANVLTF.

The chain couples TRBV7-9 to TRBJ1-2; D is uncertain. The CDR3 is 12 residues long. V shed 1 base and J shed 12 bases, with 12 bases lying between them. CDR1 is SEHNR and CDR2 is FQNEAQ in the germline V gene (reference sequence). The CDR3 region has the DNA TGTGCCAGCAGCTTAGGTATCGGAGAGGACACCTTC. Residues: CASSLGIGEDTF.

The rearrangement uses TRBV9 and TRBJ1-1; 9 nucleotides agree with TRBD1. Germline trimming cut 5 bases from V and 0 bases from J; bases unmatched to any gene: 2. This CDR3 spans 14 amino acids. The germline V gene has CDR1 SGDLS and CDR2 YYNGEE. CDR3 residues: CASRQGALNTEAFF. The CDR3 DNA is TGTGCCAGCAGACAGGGGGCTCTGAACACTGAAGCTTTCTTT.

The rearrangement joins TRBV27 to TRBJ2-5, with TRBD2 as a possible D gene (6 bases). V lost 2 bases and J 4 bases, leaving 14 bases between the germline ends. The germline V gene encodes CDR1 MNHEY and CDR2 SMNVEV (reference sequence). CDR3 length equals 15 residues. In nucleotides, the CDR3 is TGTGCCAGCAGTTTACTATCTAGCGTACGAGAGACCCAGTACTTC. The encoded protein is CASSLLSSVRETQYF.

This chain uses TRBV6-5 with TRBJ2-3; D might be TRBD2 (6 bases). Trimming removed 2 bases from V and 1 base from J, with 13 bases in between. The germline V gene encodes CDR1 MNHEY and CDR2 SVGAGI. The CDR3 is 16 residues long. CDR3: CASSYRGGTGTDTQYF. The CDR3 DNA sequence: TGTGCCAGCAGTTACCGGGGCGGGACCGGCACAGATACGCAGTATTTT.

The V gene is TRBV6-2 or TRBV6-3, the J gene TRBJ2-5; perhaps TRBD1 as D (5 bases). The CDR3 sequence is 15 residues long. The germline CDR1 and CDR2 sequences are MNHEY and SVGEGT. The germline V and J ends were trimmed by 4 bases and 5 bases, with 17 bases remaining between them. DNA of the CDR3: TGTGCCAGCAGTTCCTTCGGACAAAAAAGGGAGACCCAGTACTTC. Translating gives CASSSFGQKRETQYF.

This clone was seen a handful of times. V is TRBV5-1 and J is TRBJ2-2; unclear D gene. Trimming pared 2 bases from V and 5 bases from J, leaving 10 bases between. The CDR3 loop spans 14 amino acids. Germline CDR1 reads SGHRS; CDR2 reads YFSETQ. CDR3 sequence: CASSLMSSTGELFF. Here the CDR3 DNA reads TGCGCCAGCAGCTTAATGAGTAGTACCGGGGAGCTGTTTTTT.

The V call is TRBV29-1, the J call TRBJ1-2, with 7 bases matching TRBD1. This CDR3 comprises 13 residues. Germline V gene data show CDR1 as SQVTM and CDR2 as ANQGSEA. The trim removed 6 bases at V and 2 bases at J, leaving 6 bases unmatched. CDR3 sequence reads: CSVATGLNYGYTF. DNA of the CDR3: TGCAGCGTGGCGACAGGGTTAAACTATGGCTACACCTTC.

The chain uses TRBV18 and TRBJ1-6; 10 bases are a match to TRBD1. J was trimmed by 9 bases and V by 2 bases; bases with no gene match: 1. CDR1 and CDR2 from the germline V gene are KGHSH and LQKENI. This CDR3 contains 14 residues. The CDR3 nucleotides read TGTGCCAGCTCACCAGACAGGGGGCCTTCACCCCTCCACTTT. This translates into CASSPDRGPSPLHF.

The CDR3 DNA reads TGTGCCAGCAGCGTAGAGCAGGGGCCCTTAGGCGGGGAGCTGTTTTTT. Protein sequence: CASSVEQGPLGGELFF. The V and J genes are TRBV9 and TRBJ2-2; D may be TRBD1 (6 bases). The CDR3 runs to 16 residues. CDR1 and CDR2 (germline): SGDLS, YYNGEE. Trimming took off 0 bases at V and 7 bases at J, with 16 bases between the two ends.

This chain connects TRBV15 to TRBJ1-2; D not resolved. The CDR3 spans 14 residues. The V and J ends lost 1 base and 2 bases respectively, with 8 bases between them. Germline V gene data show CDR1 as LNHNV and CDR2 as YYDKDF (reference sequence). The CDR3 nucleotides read TGTGCCACCAGCAGAGGAGGGAAGAACTATGGCTACACCTTC. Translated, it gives CATSRGGKNYGYTF.

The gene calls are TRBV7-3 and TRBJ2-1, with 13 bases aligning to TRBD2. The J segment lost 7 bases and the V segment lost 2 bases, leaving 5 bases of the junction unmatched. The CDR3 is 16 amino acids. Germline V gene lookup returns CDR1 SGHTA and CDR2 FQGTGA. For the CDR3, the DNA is TGTGCCAGCAGCTTATCCGGACTAGCGGGAGAGAATGAGCAGTTCTTC. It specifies CASSLSGLAGENEQFF.

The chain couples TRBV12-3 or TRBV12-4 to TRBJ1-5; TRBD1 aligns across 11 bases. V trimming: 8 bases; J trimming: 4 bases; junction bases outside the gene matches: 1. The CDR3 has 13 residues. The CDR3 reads CASGDRGNQPQHF. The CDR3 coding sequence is TGTGCCAGCGGGGACAGGGGGAATCAGCCCCAGCATTTT.

The DNA of the CDR3 is TGTGCCAGCTCATCCCCCTTTCTGACAGGGGGAAACACAGATACGCAGTATTTT. Translating gives CASSSPFLTGGNTDTQYF. The V and J genes are TRBV18 and TRBJ2-3, with TRBD1 matching 9 bases. Germline V CDR1 and CDR2: KGHSH, LQKENI. The CDR3 totals 18 residues. J gave up 2 bases and V 5 bases, and 14 bases lay outside the gene matches.

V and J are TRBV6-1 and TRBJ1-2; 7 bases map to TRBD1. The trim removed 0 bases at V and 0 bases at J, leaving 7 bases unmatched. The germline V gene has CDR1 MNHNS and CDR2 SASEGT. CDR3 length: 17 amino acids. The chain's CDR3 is CASSEAGWDSANYGYTF. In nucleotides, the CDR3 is TGTGCCAGCAGTGAAGCCGGTTGGGACAGCGCTAACTATGGCTACACCTTC.